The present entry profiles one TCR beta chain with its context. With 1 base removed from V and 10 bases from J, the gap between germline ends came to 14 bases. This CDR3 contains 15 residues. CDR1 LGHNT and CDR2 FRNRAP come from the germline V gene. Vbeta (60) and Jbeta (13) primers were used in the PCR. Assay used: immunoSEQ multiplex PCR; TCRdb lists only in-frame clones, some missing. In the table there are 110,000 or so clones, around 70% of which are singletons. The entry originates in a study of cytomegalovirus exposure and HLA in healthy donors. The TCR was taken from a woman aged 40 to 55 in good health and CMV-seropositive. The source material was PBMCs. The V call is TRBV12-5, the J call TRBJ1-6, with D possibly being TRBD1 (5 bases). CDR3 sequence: CASGLGAGVVSPLHF. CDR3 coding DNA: TGTGCTAGTGGTTTGGGGGCGGGGGTGGTATCACCCCTCCACTTT.